Shown below are 23 T cell receptor beta chains from a single sample sequenced in a study of blood T cell repertoires in COVID-19. Clones were sequenced by immunoSEQ multiplex PCR, and TCRdb holds only the in-frame ones, with some missing. The sample has about 190,000 clones, 85% to 90% seen once. The sequenced sample consisted of peripheral blood. The receptors here all came from a woman younger than 45 with active or convalescent COVID-19.

The CDR3 loop is CRVLAGRLAHEQFF. The CDR3 DNA sequence: TGTAGAGTGCTAGCGGGGCGGCTGGCCCATGAGCAGTTCTTC. The genes are TRBV7-9 and TRBJ2-1, with TRBD2 matching 9 bases. The V gene's germline CDR1 is SEHNR and CDR2 FQNEAQ (reference sequence). The CDR3 spans 14 residues. The variable domain in full, with the rest retrieved from reference TRBV7-9 and TRBJ2-1, is DTGVSQNPRHKITKRGQNVTFRCDPISEHNRLYWYRQTLGQGPEFLTYFQNEAQLEKSRLLSDRFSAERPKGSFSTLEIQRTEQGDSAMYLCRVLAGRLAHEQFFGPGTRLTVL.

The chain couples TRBV2 to TRBJ2-5; 10 positions match TRBD2. The ends lost 8 bases at V and 4 bases at J; junction bases unmatched: 4. The CDR3 consists of 13 residues. Germline CDR1 SNHLY, CDR2 FYNNEI. The CDR3 DNA reads TGTGCCAGCCCTAGCGGGAGTGGAGAGACCCAGTACTTC. It yields the protein CASPSGSGETQYF.

V is TRBV19 and J is TRBJ2-7; possible D gene TRBD1, 6 bases. V was cut by 11 bases and J by 3 bases, with 14 bases left in between. Looked up from germline, CDR1 is LNHDA and CDR2 is SQIVND (reference sequence). The length of the CDR3 is 12 residues. Here the CDR3 reads CAAQGFGYEQYF. CDR3 bases: TGTGCCGCACAGGGTTTTGGCTACGAGCAGTACTTC.

The gene calls are TRBV5-4 and TRBJ1-6; the D gene is possibly TRBD1 (6 bases). V was pared by 0 bases and J by 13 bases, with 17 bases between. The CDR3 sequence is 15 residues long. Germline loops: CDR1 SGHNT, CDR2 YYREEE (reference sequence). The CDR3 DNA sequence: TGTGCCAGCAGCTTGGTGGGCAGGGGAGTGGGGCCCCTCCACTTT. Its translation is CASSLVGRGVGPLHF.

The rearrangement links TRBV5-6 to TRBJ2-5, with D possibly matching TRBD2 (6 bases). Trimming removed 1 base at V and 5 bases at J, with 15 bases between. This CDR3 has 15 residues. CDR1 is SGHDT, CDR2 YYEEEE, per germline. In DNA, the CDR3 is TGTGCCAGCAGCTTGTTTCACGGGGCGGGGGAGACCCAGTACTTC. This encodes CASSLFHGAGETQYF.

The DNA of the CDR3 is TGTGCCAGCAGCCTAGGGGTCCTGAGAAATCAGCCCCAGCATTTT. Translating it yields CASSLGVLRNQPQHF. The chain links TRBV6-2 or TRBV6-3 to TRBJ1-5, with a tentative D call TRBD1 (5 bases). With 6 bases removed from V and 4 bases from J, the gap between germline ends came to 16 bases. The germline CDR1 and CDR2 sequences are MNHEY and SVGEGT. The CDR3 spans 15 residues.

The CDR3 sequence is CASSLADNEQFF. As DNA, the CDR3 is TGTGCCAGCAGCTTGGCCGACAATGAGCAGTTCTTC. V usage is TRBV5-5 and J usage is TRBJ2-1; D unclear. V gave up 0 bases and J gave up 5 bases, with 3 bases separating them. Germline V gene sequence: CDR1 SGHKS, CDR2 YYEKEE (reference sequence). The CDR3 covers 12 residues.

This sequence joins TRBV27 and TRBJ1-1; no clear D gene. The ends were cut back, 0 bases at V and 5 bases at J, with 10 bases in the middle. Per the germline V gene, CDR1 is MNHEY and CDR2 is SMNVEV (reference sequence). CDR3 length: 14 residues. CDR3 DNA: TGTGCCAGCAGTTTATCGGGCCGGGGTACTGAAGCTTTCTTT. Protein: CASSLSGRGTEAFF.

The chain joins TRBV12-3 or TRBV12-4 to TRBJ2-7; 7 bases fit TRBD1. CDR3 length: 12 amino acids. The J segment lost 5 bases and the V segment lost 5 bases, leaving 3 bases of the junction unmatched. The chain's CDR3 is CASSKTGHEQYF. In DNA form, the CDR3 reads TGTGCCAGCAGTAAGACAGGGCACGAGCAGTACTTC.

The chain couples TRBV5-4 to TRBJ2-3; 11 bases fit TRBD2. V was pared by 4 bases and J by 3 bases, with 7 bases of the junction left unmatched. The CDR3 contains 16 residues. Germline V gene data show CDR1 as SGHNT and CDR2 as YYREEE (reference sequence). The CDR3 spells CASSLTSGSVTDTQYF. As DNA, the CDR3 is TGTGCCAGCAGCCTAACTAGCGGGAGCGTGACAGATACGCAGTATTTT.

The V call is TRBV7-9, the J call TRBJ1-1; D call uncertain. This CDR3 comprises 15 residues. V gave up 5 bases and J gave up 1 base, with 14 bases separating them. Germline CDR1 SEHNR, CDR2 FQNEAQ (reference sequence). The CDR3 coding sequence is TGTGCCAGCAGCGGTTTAAACTCGCCGAACACTGAAGCTTTCTTT. Translation: CASSGLNSPNTEAFF.

This chain joins TRBV2 and TRBJ2-1, with 9 bases identical to TRBD2. V gave up 4 bases and J gave up 0 bases; unmatched junction bases: 4. The CDR3 totals 16 residues. CDR1 and CDR2 from the germline V gene are SNHLY and FYNNEI. DNA for the CDR3: TGTGCCAGCAGTGTTGGCGGGAGGGCCTCCTACAATGAGCAGTTCTTC. It specifies CASSVGGRASYNEQFF.

This chain joins TRBV6-5 and TRBJ1-5, with D maybe TRBD1 (6 bases). CDR3 length: 15 amino acids. Trimming took 4 bases from V and 4 from J, leaving 14 bases between them. In germline, CDR1 is MNHEY, CDR2 SVGAGI. The CDR3 bases are TGTGCCAGCAGTTGGGCAGGGGACCCAAATCAGCCCCAGCATTTT. As protein: CASSWAGDPNQPQHF.

The chain couples TRBV7-8 to TRBJ1-3; 8 nucleotides agree with TRBD1. Trimming cost V 2 bases and J 4 bases; bases outside gene matches: 7. The CDR3 runs 16 residues. Germline V gene sequence: CDR1 SGHVS, CDR2 FQNEAQ. The DNA for the CDR3 is TGTGCCAGCAGCTTATCGGCAGGGGGCACAGGAAACACCATATATTTT. Its protein is CASSLSAGGTGNTIYF.

The chain joins TRBV15 to TRBJ2-4; D perhaps matches TRBD1 (6 bases). The germline V gene has CDR1 LNHNV and CDR2 YYDKDF (reference sequence). The CDR3 spans 17 residues. Trimming removed 0 bases at V and 5 bases at J, with 17 bases between. Here the CDR3 DNA reads TGTGCCACCAGCAGAGACGGTCAGGGGTTTTACGAAAACATTCAGTACTTC. Encoded protein: CATSRDGQGFYENIQYF.

The chain recombines TRBV12-3 or TRBV12-4 with TRBJ1-1; no reliable D call. This CDR3 is 11 amino acids long. Trimming left V 3 bases short and J 12 bases short, with 11 bases between. The CDR3 here is CASSFYATSFF. The CDR3 DNA follows: TGTGCCAGCAGTTTCTATGCTACCTCTTTCTTT.

The genes are TRBV18 and TRBJ1-1, with TRBD1 matching 7 bases. V lost 2 bases and J lost 3; bases outside the gene matches: 9. Germline CDR1 reads KGHSH; CDR2 reads LQKENI. CDR3 length equals 16 residues. The CDR3 region is CASSPDRVRFDTEAFF. The CDR3 nucleotides are TGTGCCAGCTCACCAGACAGGGTACGTTTCGACACTGAAGCTTTCTTT.

The rearrangement uses TRBV28 and TRBJ2-1, with TRBD1 identical over 10 bases. Trimming took 5 bases from V and 14 from J; bases not matched to a gene: 15. The CDR3 has 15 amino acids. Germline values: CDR1 MDHEN, CDR2 SYDVKM. DNA of the CDR3: TGTGCCAGCAGTCACAATAGGGACAGGGGCGTTAGGAAGTTCTTC. Translated: CASSHNRDRGVRKFF.

V usage is TRBV6-2 or TRBV6-3 and J usage is TRBJ2-3, with 9 bases matching TRBD2. V lost 2 bases, J lost 3 bases, and 15 bases stayed unmatched. CDR3 length: 19 amino acids. The germline V gene encodes CDR1 MNHEY and CDR2 SVGEGT. The CDR3: CASSYGRLADISPTDTQYF. The CDR3 DNA sequence: TGTGCCAGCAGTTACGGGCGACTAGCGGATATCTCCCCAACAGATACGCAGTATTTT.

This clone was observed many times. The chain carries TRBV10-3 and TRBJ2-7; TRBD2 matches at 9 bases. Germline values: CDR1 ENHRY, CDR2 SYGVKD. V was clipped by 3 bases and J by 1 base; unmatched bases: 4. The length of the CDR3 is 15 residues. CDR3 bases: TGTGCCATCAGTGACGGACTAGCGAGGTCCTACGAGCAGTACTTC. Translation gives CAISDGLARSYEQYF.

The chain carries TRBV18 and TRBJ2-7; 9 nucleotides agree with TRBD1. Germline V CDR1 and CDR2: KGHSH, LQKENI. This CDR3 is 15 amino acids long. Losses at the gene ends were 6 bases for V and 3 bases for J; bases not matched to a gene: 9. CDR3 in DNA: TGTGCCAGCTCTGCCGGGACAGGGTCAAACTACGAGCAGTACTTC. This translates into CASSAGTGSNYEQYF.

This clone occurred a few times. The chain employs TRBV4-1 and TRBJ1-2; D gene uncertain. V gave up 1 base and J gave up 4 bases, with 7 bases separating them. Per germline, CDR1 MGHRA and CDR2 YSYEKL. CDR3 length: 13 amino acids. The CDR3 protein is CASSQGSIYGYTF. DNA of the CDR3: TGCGCCAGCAGCCAAGGGAGTATCTATGGCTACACCTTC.

CDR3 DNA: TGTGCCAGCTCACCATTCACTCCATACGAGCAGTACTTC. The encoded protein is CASSPFTPYEQYF. The V gene is TRBV18, the J gene TRBJ2-7; D gene uncertain. V was cut by 2 bases and J by 4 bases, with 9 bases left in between. Germline V gene data show CDR1 as KGHSH and CDR2 as LQKENI. The CDR3 totals 13 residues.